Listed here are 17 T cell receptor beta chains from one sample, sequenced in a study of long-term antiretroviral therapy in people with HIV. Investigators performed immunoSEQ version v3.0 at survey level. Profiled with immunoSEQ multiplex PCR; TCRdb holds only in-frame clones, not every one. The sample contains tens of thousands of clones, 70% to 90% of which appear only once. Here the sequenced sample was unsorted PBMCs, taken 2.2 years after starting antiretroviral therapy. The receptors were gathered from a man between 18 and 29 years old with HIV.

This clone came up a few times. The V and J genes are TRBV28 and TRBJ2-2, with D unclear. The germline V gene has CDR1 MDHEN and CDR2 SYDVKM. V lost 5 bases and J 8 bases, leaving 6 bases between the germline ends. The CDR3 runs to 11 residues. CDR3 amino acids: CASSEPGELFF. The CDR3 nucleotides read TGTGCCAGCAGTGAGCCGGGGGAGCTGTTTTTT. Together with reference TRBV28 and TRBJ2-2, the CDR3 gives the full variable domain: DVKVTQSSRYLVKRTGEKVFLECVQDMDHENMFWYRQDPGLGLRLIYFSYDVKMKEKGDIPEGYSVSREKKERFSLILESASTNQTSMYLCASSEPGELFFGEGSRLTVL.

The chain carries TRBV4-1 and TRBJ1-2, with TRBD1 matching over 8 bases. Germline loops: CDR1 MGHRA, CDR2 YSYEKL. Unmatched junction bases numbered 4, after V lost 1 base and J lost 3 bases. The CDR3 is 15 amino acids. Here the CDR3 DNA reads TGCGCCAGCAGCCAAGTTGTGACAGGGGACTATGGCTACACCTTC. It encodes CASSQVVTGDYGYTF.

The rearrangement joins TRBV30 to TRBJ1-1, with 9 positions matching TRBD1. The trim removed 3 bases at V and 8 bases at J, leaving 4 bases unmatched. CDR3 length: 12 residues. The germline CDR1 and CDR2 sequences are GTSNPN and SVGIG (reference sequence). In DNA form, the CDR3 reads TGTGCCTGGAGCGGACAGGGGAGCGAAGCTTTCTTT. Its translation is CAWSGQGSEAFF.

This rearrangement joins TRBV7-9 to TRBJ2-2; D gene unclear. CDR1 and CDR2 from the germline V gene are SEHNR and FQNEAQ (reference sequence). Trimming shortened V by 5 bases and J by 4 bases, and 14 bases separated the two germline ends. The CDR3 extends over 15 amino acids. CDR3 sequence (DNA): TGTGCCAGCAGCCTGGTGGGTTCGAGCACCGGGGAGCTGTTTTTT. Translating it yields CASSLVGSSTGELFF. The variable domain in full, with the rest retrieved from reference TRBV7-9 and TRBJ2-2, is DTGVSQNPRHKITKRGQNVTFRCDPISEHNRLYWYRQTLGQGPEFLTYFQNEAQLEKSRLLSDRFSAERPKGSFSTLEIQRTEQGDSAMYLCASSLVGSSTGELFFGEGSRLTVL.

This rearrangement joins TRBV27 to TRBJ1-1; no firm D call. The V gene lost 2 bases and the J gene lost 6 bases, with 13 bases spanning the gap. Germline values: CDR1 MNHEY, CDR2 SMNVEV (reference sequence). The CDR3 is made up of 14 amino acids. The CDR3 DNA is TGTGCCAGCAGTTTAGTTTCTGGGCGCGCTGAAGCTTTCTTT. It encodes CASSLVSGRAEAFF.

The CDR3 here is CAITRGGGTDTQYF. CDR3 nucleotide sequence: TGTGCCATCACTCGCGGGGGGGGTACAGATACGCAGTATTTT. The chain couples TRBV10-3 to TRBJ2-3; 9 nucleotides match TRBD2. Germline loops: CDR1 ENHRY, CDR2 SYGVKD. Germline trimming cut 7 bases from V and 3 bases from J; bases unmatched to any gene: 5. The CDR3 length is 14 residues.

The J gene is TRBJ2-7, the V gene TRBV11-2; D is uncertain. The germline V gene encodes CDR1 SGHAT and CDR2 FQNNGV. The CDR3 runs 18 residues. The V gene lost 0 bases and the J gene lost 2 bases, with 20 bases spanning the gap. The DNA for the CDR3 is TGTGCCAGCAGCTTAGATATAGTTACTCGAACTCTACCCTACGAGCAGTACTTC. It yields the protein CASSLDIVTRTLPYEQYF.

The chain combines TRBV18 with TRBJ1-2; tentatively, D is TRBD1 (5 bases). Germline loops: CDR1 KGHSH, CDR2 LQKENI. V was pared by 2 bases and J by 5 bases, with 9 bases between. The CDR3 contains 13 residues. CDR3: CASSPKGWYGYTF. The CDR3 nucleotides read TGTGCCAGCTCACCAAAGGGGTGGTATGGCTACACCTTC.

The chain uses TRBV25-1 and TRBJ1-3; no clear D gene. The CDR3 is 16 residues long. CDR1 MGHDK and CDR2 SYGVNS come from the germline V gene. The V end lost 2 bases, the J end lost 1 base, and 12 bases lay between the germline ends. CDR3 in amino acids: CASSEEGLGSGNTIYF. CDR3 in DNA: TGTGCCAGCAGTGAAGAAGGACTGGGGTCTGGAAACACCATATATTTT.

The genes are TRBV7-9 and TRBJ1-3, with TRBD1 identical over 8 bases. The ends lost 5 bases at V and 3 bases at J; junction bases unmatched: 3. The CDR3 is 14 residues long. CDR1 and CDR2 from the germline V gene are SEHNR and FQNEAQ (reference sequence). The CDR3 loop is CASSDDRGGNTIYF. The CDR3 DNA follows: TGTGCCAGCAGCGACGACAGGGGTGGAAACACCATATATTTT.

The genes are TRBV5-4 and TRBJ2-6, with 9 bases fitting TRBD2. The CDR3 runs to 18 residues. From germline, CDR1 is SGHNT and CDR2 YYREEE (reference sequence). V was clipped by 0 bases and J by 2 bases; unmatched bases: 6. In DNA, the CDR3 is TGTGCCAGCAGCTTGGTTTCTAGCGGGACTGCTGGGGCCAACGTCCTGACTTTC. Translating it yields CASSLVSSGTAGANVLTF.

This clone was seen more than once but under ten times. The chain recombines TRBV18 with TRBJ1-3, with TRBD1 as a possible D gene (5 bases). Germline values: CDR1 KGHSH, CDR2 LQKENI. Trimming took off 3 bases at V and 1 base at J, with 7 bases between the two ends. The CDR3 consists of 14 residues. Here the CDR3 reads CASSPQGSGNTIYF. In DNA form, the CDR3 reads TGTGCCAGCTCACCGCAGGGATCTGGAAACACCATATATTTT.

The rearrangement uses TRBV15 and TRBJ1-5; no definite D call. Trimming cost V 0 bases and J 7 bases, with 7 bases left between them. This CDR3 comprises 13 residues. Germline CDR1 is LNHNV and CDR2 is YYDKDF (reference sequence). The CDR3 sequence: CATSREGFQPQHF. The CDR3 region has the DNA TGTGCCACCAGCAGAGAGGGATTCCAGCCCCAGCATTTT. The full variable domain, completed using reference TRBV15 and TRBJ1-5, is DAMVIQNPRYQVTQFGKPVTLSCSQTLNHNVMYWYQQKSSQAPKLLFHYYDKDFNNEADTPDNFQSRRPNTSFCFLDIRSPGLGDTAMYLCATSREGFQPQHFGDGTRLSIL.

V and J are TRBV18 and TRBJ2-2; no reliable D call. Germline V CDR1 and CDR2: KGHSH, LQKENI. This CDR3 has 14 amino acids. The V end lost 3 bases, the J end lost 0 bases, and 5 bases lay between the germline ends. The CDR3 sequence is CASSPVSNTGELFF. For the CDR3, the DNA is TGTGCCAGCTCACCCGTGTCGAACACCGGGGAGCTGTTTTTT.

This chain uses TRBV30 with TRBJ1-5; D may be TRBD1 (5 bases). Trimming removed 3 bases from V and 6 bases from J, with 12 bases in between. Germline assignment: CDR1 GTSNPN and CDR2 SVGIG (reference sequence). This CDR3 region has 13 residues. CDR3 residues: CAWSPEGIQPQHF. CDR3 DNA sequence: TGTGCCTGGAGCCCCGAGGGGATTCAGCCCCAGCATTTT.

The chain couples TRBV6-1 to TRBJ1-3; 9 bases line up with TRBD1. Looked up from germline, CDR1 is MNHNS and CDR2 is SASEGT. The CDR3 covers 16 residues. V was pared by 2 bases and J by 10 bases, with 12 bases of the junction left unmatched. For the CDR3, the DNA is TGTGCCAGCAGTGAACCCACCGGTGGGACAGGGAGGACCATATATTTT. Residues: CASSEPTGGTGRTIYF.

The rearrangement links TRBV2 to TRBJ2-5; 11 bases agree with TRBD2. There are 15 residues in the CDR3. Germline values: CDR1 SNHLY, CDR2 FYNNEI. The J segment lost 1 base and the V segment lost 6 bases, leaving 4 bases of the junction unmatched. CDR3 protein: CASRDSGRAQETQYF. The CDR3 bases are TGTGCCAGCAGGGATAGCGGGAGGGCCCAAGAGACCCAGTACTTC. The whole variable domain, remainder taken from reference TRBV2 and TRBJ2-5, is EPEVTQTPSHQVTQMGQEVILRCVPISNHLYFYWYRQILGQKVEFLVSFYNNEISEKSEIFDDQFSVERPDGSNFTLKIRSTKLEDSAMYFCASRDSGRAQETQYFGPGTRLLVL.